Sequencing of this T cell receptor beta chain was carried out in a study of regulatory T cells in long-lasting Graves disease. Many counts were recorded for this clonotype. The CDR3 is made up of 13 amino acids. Germline V gene lookup returns CDR1 MNHEY and CDR2 SVGAGI. Between the trimmed V and J ends, which lost 4 bases and 2 bases, there was a span of 9 bases. The time point is: persistent/refractory GD, antithyroid drugs over 5 years with positive TRAb. PBMCs were the source of the RNA used for TCR sequencing. Arm-PCR of CDR3 regions and iRepertoire HTBI primers were used to build TCR beta libraries. TCRdb re-called the multiplex PCR reads through MiXCR, storing one row per CDR3 protein. The table lists around 400,000 distinct CDR3 sequences, roughly 25% of them singletons.

This chain uses TRBV6-5 with TRBJ2-7; the D gene is possibly TRBD1 (6 bases). The specimen comprised peripheral blood mononuclear cells (PBMCs), sampled when the disease was refractory, from a patient treated with antithyroid drugs. This TCR was recovered from a woman aged 40 to 50 with Graves disease. In DNA, the CDR3 is TGTGCCAGCAGTTGGGACACAGCCTACGAGCAGTACTTC. Translated, it gives CASSWDTAYEQYF.